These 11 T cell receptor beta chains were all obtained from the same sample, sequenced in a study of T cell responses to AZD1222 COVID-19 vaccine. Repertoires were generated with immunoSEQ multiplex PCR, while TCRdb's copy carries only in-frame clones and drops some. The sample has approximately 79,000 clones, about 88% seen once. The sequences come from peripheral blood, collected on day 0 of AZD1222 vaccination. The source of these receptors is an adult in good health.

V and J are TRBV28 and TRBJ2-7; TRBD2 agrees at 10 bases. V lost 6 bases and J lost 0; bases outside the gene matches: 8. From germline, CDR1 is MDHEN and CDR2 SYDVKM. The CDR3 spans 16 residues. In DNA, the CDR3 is TGTGCCAGCAGGTTTTCCGGGACTAGCGTCTCCTACGAGCAGTACTTC. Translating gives CASRFSGTSVSYEQYF.

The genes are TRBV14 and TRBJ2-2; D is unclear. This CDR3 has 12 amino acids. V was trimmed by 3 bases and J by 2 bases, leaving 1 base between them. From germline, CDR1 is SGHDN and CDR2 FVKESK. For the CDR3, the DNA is TGTGCCAGCAGCCATAACACCGGGGAGCTGTTTTTT. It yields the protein CASSHNTGELFF.

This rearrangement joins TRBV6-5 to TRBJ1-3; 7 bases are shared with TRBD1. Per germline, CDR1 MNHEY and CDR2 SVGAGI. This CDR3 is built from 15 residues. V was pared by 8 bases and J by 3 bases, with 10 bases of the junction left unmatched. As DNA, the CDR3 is TGTGCCAGCCAGTCAGTGAGGGACAGTGGAAACACCATATATTTT. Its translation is CASQSVRDSGNTIYF.

The CDR3 nucleotides are TGTGCCGGACAAACAGGGCGTGGGCAGCGGGAGCAGTTCTTC. It codes for CAGQTGRGQREQFF. V gene TRBV6-5 combines with J gene TRBJ2-1, with a tentative D call TRBD1 (6 bases). With 11 bases removed from V and 10 bases from J, the gap between germline ends came to 24 bases. CDR1 MNHEY and CDR2 SVGAGI come from the germline V gene. The CDR3 has 14 residues.

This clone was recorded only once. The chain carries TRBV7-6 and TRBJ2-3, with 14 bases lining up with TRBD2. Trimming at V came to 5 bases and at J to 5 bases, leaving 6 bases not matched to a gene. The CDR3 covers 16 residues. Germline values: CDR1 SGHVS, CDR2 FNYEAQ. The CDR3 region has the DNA TGTGCCAGCAGCGCGGGACTAGCGGGGGCGGGAGATACGCAGTATTTT. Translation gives CASSAGLAGAGDTQYF.

In DNA, the CDR3 is TGTGCCAGCAGTTACAGGCAGGGAGGTTCACCCCTCCACTTT. This codes for CASSYRQGGSPLHF. The chain employs TRBV6-5 and TRBJ1-6; weak D call: TRBD1 (5 bases). CDR1 and CDR2 (germline): MNHEY, SVGAGI. CDR3 length equals 14 residues. Trimming took 2 bases from V and 9 from J, leaving 11 bases between them.

The CDR3 sequence is CASSLRGNQPQHF. DNA of the CDR3: TGTGCCAGCAGCTTAAGAGGCAATCAGCCCCAGCATTTT. The chain carries TRBV11-2 and TRBJ1-5; no firm D call. V lost 2 bases and J 2 bases, leaving 4 bases between the germline ends. This CDR3 is 13 amino acids long. CDR1 SGHAT and CDR2 FQNNGV come from the germline V gene.

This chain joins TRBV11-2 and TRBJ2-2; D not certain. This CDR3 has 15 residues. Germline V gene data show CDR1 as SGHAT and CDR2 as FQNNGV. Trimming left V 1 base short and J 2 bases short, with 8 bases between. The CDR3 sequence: CASSLGSFNTGELFF. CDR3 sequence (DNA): TGTGCCAGCAGCTTAGGTTCCTTTAACACCGGGGAGCTGTTTTTT.

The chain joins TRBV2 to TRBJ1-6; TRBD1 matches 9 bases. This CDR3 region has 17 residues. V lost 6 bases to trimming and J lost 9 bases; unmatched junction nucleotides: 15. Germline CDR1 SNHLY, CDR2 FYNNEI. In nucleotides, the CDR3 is TGTGCCAGCAGCGGACAGGGGTGGGAAGGTATAATTTCACCCCTCCACTTT. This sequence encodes CASSGQGWEGIISPLHF.

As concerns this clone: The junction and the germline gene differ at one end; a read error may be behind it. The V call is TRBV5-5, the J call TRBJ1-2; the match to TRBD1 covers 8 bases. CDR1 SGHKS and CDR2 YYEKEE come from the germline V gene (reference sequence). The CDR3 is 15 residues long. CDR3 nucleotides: TGTGCCAGCAGCTTGGAGGGACAGGCCCCCTATGCCTACACCTTC. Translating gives CASSLEGQAPYAYTF.

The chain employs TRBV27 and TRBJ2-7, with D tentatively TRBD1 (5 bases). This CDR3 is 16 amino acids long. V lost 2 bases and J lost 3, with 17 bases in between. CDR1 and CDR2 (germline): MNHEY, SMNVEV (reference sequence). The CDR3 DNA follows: TGTGCCAGCAGTTTAACTGGCGGCCAGGGTCGCTACGAGCAGTACTTC. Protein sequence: CASSLTGGQGRYEQYF.